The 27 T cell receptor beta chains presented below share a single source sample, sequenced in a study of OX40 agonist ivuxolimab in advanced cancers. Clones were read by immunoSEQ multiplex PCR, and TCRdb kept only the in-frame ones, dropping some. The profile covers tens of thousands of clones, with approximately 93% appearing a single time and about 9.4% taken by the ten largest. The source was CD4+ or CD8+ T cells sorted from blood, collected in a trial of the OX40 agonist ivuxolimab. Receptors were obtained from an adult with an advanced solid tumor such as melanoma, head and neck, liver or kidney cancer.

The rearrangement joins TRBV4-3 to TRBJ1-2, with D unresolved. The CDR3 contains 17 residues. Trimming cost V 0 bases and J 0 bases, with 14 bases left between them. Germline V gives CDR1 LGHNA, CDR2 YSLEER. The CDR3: CASSQDGPYRSNYGYTF. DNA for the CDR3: TGCGCCAGCAGCCAAGACGGCCCGTACCGCTCTAACTATGGCTACACCTTC.

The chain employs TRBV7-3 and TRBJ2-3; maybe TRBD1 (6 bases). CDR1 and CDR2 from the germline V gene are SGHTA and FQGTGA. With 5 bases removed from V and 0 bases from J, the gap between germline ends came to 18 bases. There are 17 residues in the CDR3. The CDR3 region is CASSRLSRGQSTDTQYF. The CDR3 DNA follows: TGTGCCAGCAGCCGTCTGTCTCGGGGACAAAGCACAGATACGCAGTATTTT.

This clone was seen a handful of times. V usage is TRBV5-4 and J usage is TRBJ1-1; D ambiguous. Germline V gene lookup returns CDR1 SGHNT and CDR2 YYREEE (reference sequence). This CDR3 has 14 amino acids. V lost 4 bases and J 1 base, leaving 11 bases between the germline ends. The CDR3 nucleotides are TGTGCCAGCAGCCTAGACGGAACGAACACTGAAGCTTTCTTT. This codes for CASSLDGTNTEAFF.

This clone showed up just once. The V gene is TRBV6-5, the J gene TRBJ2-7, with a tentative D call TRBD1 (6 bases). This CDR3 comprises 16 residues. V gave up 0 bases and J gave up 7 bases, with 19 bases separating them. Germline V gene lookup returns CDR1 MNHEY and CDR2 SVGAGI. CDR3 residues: CASSYSAGVVFFEQYF. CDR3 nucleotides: TGTGCCAGCAGTTACTCGGCAGGGGTTGTTTTCTTTGAGCAGTACTTC.

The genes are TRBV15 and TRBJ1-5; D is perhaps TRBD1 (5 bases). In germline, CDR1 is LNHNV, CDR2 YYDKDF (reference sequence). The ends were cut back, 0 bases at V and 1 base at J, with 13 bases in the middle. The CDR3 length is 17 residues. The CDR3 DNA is TGTGCCACCAGCAGAGATGGCGGGGCTGACAGCAATCAGCCCCAGCATTTT. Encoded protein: CATSRDGGADSNQPQHF.

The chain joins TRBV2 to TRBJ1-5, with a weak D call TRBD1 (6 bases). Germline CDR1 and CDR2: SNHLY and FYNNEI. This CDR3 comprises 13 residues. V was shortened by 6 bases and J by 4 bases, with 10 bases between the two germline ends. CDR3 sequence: CASRITGNQPQHF. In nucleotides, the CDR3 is TGTGCCAGCAGGATAACAGGGAATCAGCCCCAGCATTTT.

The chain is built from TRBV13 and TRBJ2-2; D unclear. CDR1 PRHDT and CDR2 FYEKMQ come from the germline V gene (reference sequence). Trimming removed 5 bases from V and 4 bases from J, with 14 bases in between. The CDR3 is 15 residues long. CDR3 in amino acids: CASSPPERITGELFF. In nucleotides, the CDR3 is TGTGCCAGCAGCCCCCCCGAGCGTATCACCGGGGAGCTGTTTTTT. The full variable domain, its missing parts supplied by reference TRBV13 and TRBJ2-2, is AAGVIQSPRHLIKEKRETATLKCYPIPRHDTVYWYQQGPGQDPQFLISFYEKMQSDKGSIPDRFSAQQFSDYHSELNMSSLELGDSALYFCASSPPERITGELFFGEGSRLTVL.

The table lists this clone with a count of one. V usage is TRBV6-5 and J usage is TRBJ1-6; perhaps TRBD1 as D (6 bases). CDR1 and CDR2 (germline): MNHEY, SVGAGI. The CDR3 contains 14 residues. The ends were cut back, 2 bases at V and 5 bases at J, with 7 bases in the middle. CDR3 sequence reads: CASSYRTDNSPLHF. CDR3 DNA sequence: TGTGCCAGCAGTTACAGGACAGATAATTCACCCCTCCACTTT.

For the CDR3, the DNA is TGTGCCAGCAGCGTGAGCGGGAGTAGGAACAATGAGCAGTTCTTC. It specifies CASSVSGSRNNEQFF. J is TRBJ2-1 and V is TRBV9; 8 bases are shared with TRBD2. From germline, CDR1 is SGDLS and CDR2 YYNGEE. The CDR3 is 15 residues long. After removal of 2 bases from V and 5 bases from J, the junction contained 6 bases not matched to a gene.

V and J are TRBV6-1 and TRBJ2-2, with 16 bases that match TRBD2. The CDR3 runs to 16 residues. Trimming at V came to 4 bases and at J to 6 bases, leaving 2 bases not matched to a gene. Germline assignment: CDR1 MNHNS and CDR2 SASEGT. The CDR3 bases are TGTGCCAGCAGTGGAGGGACTAGCGGGGGGGCCGGGGAGCTGTTTTTT. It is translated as CASSGGTSGGAGELFF.

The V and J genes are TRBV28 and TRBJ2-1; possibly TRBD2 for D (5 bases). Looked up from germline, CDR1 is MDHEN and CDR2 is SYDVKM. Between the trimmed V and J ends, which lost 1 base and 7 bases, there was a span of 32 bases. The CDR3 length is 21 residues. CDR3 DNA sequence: TGTGCCAGCAGTTTATTAGACTTGGCTAGCTCTCTTTACCTCCATGAAAATGAGCAGTTCTTC. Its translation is CASSLLDLASSLYLHENEQFF.

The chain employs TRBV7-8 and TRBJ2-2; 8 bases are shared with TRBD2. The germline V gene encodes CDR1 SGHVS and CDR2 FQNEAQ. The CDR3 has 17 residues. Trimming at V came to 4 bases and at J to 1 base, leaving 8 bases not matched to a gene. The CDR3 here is CASSWSGGLLNTGELFF. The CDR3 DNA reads TGTGCCAGCAGCTGGTCGGGGGGGCTTTTGAACACCGGGGAGCTGTTTTTT.

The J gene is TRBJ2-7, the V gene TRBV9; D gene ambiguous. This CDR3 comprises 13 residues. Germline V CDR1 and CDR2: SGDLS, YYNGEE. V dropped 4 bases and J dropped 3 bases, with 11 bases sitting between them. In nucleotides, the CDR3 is TGTGCCAGCAGCTCCGGGCAGAGCTACGAGCAGTACTTC. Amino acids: CASSSGQSYEQYF.

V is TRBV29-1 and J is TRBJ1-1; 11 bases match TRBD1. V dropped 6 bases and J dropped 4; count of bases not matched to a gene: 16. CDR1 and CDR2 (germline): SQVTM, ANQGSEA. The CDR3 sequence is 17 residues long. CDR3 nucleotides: TGCAGCGTGCACCGGGACAGGGGGTCTTGGATTCGCACTGAAGCTTTCTTT. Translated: CSVHRDRGSWIRTEAFF.

The CDR3 sequence is CATSRDATPFVQPQHF. In nucleotides, the CDR3 is TGTGCCACCAGCAGAGATGCGACCCCATTTGTTCAGCCCCAGCATTTT. The chain employs TRBV15 and TRBJ1-5; no clear D. Germline V CDR1 and CDR2: LNHNV, YYDKDF (reference sequence). There are 16 residues in the CDR3. V was cut by 0 bases and J by 6 bases, with 15 bases left in between. Full variable domain (remainder filled in from reference TRBV15 and TRBJ1-5): DAMVIQNPRYQVTQFGKPVTLSCSQTLNHNVMYWYQQKSSQAPKLLFHYYDKDFNNEADTPDNFQSRRPNTSFCFLDIRSPGLGDTAMYLCATSRDATPFVQPQHFGDGTRLSIL.

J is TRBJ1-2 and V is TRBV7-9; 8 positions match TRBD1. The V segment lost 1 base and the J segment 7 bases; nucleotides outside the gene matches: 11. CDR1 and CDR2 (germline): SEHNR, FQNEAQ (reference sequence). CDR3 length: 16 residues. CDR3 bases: TGTGCCAGCAGCTTAGTTGCCAGCGCCACAGGGGGTGGCTACACCTTC. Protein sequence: CASSLVASATGGGYTF.

DNA of the CDR3: TGTGCCAGCAGTTACTCGAGTAGCGGAAGCACAGATACGCAGTATTTT. Its protein is CASSYSSSGSTDTQYF. V and J are TRBV6-5 and TRBJ2-3; possibly TRBD2 for D (6 bases). The CDR3 loop spans 16 amino acids. Germline loops: CDR1 MNHEY, CDR2 SVGAGI. The ends were cut back, 0 bases at V and 0 bases at J, with 10 bases in the middle.

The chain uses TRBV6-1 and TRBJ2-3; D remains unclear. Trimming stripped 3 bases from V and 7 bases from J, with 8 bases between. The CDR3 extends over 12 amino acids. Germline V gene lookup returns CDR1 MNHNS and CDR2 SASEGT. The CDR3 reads CASSDLRNTQYF. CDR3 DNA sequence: TGTGCCAGCAGTGACTTGCGCAATACGCAGTATTTT.

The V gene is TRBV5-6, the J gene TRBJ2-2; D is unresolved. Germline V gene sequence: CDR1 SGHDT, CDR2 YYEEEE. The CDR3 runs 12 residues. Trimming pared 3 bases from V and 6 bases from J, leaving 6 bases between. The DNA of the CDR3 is TGTGCCAGCAGCTCCTACTCCGGGGAGCTGTTTTTT. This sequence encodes CASSSYSGELFF.

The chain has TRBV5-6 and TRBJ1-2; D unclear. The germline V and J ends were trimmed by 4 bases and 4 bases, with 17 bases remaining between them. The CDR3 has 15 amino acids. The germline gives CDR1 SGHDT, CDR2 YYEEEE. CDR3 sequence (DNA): TGTGCCAGCAGCCCAGGTTTTGGGGATCCCTATGGCTACACCTTC. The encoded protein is CASSPGFGDPYGYTF.

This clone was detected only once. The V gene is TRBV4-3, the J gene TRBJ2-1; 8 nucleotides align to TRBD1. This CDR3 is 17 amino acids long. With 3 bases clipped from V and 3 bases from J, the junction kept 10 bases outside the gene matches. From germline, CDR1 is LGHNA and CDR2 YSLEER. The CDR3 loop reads CASSQDSDRGLYNEQFF. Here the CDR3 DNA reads TGCGCCAGCAGCCAGGACTCCGACAGGGGACTCTACAATGAGCAGTTCTTC.

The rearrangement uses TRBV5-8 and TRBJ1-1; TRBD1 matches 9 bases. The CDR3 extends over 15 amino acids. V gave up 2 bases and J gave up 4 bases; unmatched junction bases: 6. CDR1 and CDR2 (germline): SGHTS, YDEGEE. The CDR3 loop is CASSFTGGGGTEAFF. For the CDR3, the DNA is TGTGCCAGCAGCTTTACAGGGGGCGGGGGCACTGAAGCTTTCTTT.

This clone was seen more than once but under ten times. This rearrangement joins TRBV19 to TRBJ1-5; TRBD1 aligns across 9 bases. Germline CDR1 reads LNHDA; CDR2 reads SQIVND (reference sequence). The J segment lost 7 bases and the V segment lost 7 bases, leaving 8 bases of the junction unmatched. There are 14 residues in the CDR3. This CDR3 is CASTPGQGRQPQHF. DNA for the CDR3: TGTGCCAGTACCCCAGGACAGGGGCGACAGCCCCAGCATTTT.

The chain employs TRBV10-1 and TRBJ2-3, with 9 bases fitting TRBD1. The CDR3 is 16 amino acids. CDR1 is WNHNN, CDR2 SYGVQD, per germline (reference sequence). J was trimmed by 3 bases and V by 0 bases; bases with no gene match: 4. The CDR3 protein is CASSESAQGATDTQYF. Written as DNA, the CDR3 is TGCGCCAGCAGTGAGTCCGCACAGGGGGCAACAGATACGCAGTATTTT.

The CDR3 reads CASSPASGERSYEQYF. The CDR3, as DNA: TGTGCCAGCAGCCCGGCTTCAGGGGAGAGGAGCTACGAGCAGTACTTC. The rearrangement uses TRBV27 and TRBJ2-7, with a weak D call TRBD1 (6 bases). The germline CDR1 and CDR2 sequences are MNHEY and SMNVEV (reference sequence). This CDR3 has 16 amino acids. Trimming stripped 6 bases from V and 3 bases from J, with 21 bases between.

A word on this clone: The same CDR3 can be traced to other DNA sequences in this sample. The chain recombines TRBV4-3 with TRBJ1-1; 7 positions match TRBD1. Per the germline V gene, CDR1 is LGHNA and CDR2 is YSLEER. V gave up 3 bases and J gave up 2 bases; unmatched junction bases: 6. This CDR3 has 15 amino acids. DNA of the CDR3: TGCGCCAGCAGCCAGGAGGGACAGCTTAACACTGAAGCTTTCTTT. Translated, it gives CASSQEGQLNTEAFF.

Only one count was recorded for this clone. CDR3: CASSLSFGTELYEQYF. CDR3 bases: TGTGCCAGCAGCTTATCCTTCGGGACAGAGCTTTACGAGCAGTACTTC. The chain recombines TRBV7-9 with TRBJ2-7; 7 bases map to TRBD1. J was trimmed by 4 bases and V by 2 bases; bases with no gene match: 11. CDR3 length: 16 residues. Germline V CDR1 and CDR2: SEHNR, FQNEAQ (reference sequence).